The rows below give T cell receptor beta chains drawn from one sample of a study of control samples from healthy donors and cancer patients. The protocol was immunoSEQ multiplex PCR, while the TCRdb copy is restricted to in-frame clones and leaves out a portion. This sample has approximately 100,000 clones, with approximately 87% found just once. The sample comprised blood. These receptors were obtained from a woman aged 40-49 years in good health. The CDR3 runs from the conserved cysteine through the conserved F or W. D genes are given only for firm matches. Size is omitted from some rows. Given values are once, few, many or a class for expanded clones.

d_call	v_call	cdr3_length	j_call	clone_size	cdr3_nt	cdr3_aa
TRBD1	TRBV24-1	18	TRBJ2-2	NA	TGTGCCACCAGCGAGTCCGGGACAGGGAAATTGTTAGCCGGGGAGCTGTTTTTT	CATSESGTGKLLAGELFF
NA	TRBV7-4	13	TRBJ2-4	NA	TGTGCCAGCAGCTTAGATCAGCACGACATTCAGTACTTC	CASSLDQHDIQYF
NA	TRBV12-5	17	TRBJ1-1	NA	TGTGCTAGTGGTTTGCCCCTCACGGGGGCCCTGAACACTGAAGCTTTCTTT	CASGLPLTGALNTEAFF
TRBD1	TRBV4-3	15	TRBJ2-7	NA	TGCGCCAGCAGCCTACCGGGACAGGGCTCCTACGAGCAGTACTTC	CASSLPGQGSYEQYF
NA	TRBV18	12	TRBJ2-3	NA	TGTGCCAGCTCACCAGTCACAGATACGCAGTATTTT	CASSPVTDTQYF
NA	TRBV5-4	14	TRBJ1-2	NA	TGTGCCAGCAGCCATTCTACGGCCCGCTATGGCTACACCTTC	CASSHSTARYGYTF
NA	TRBV10-3	17	TRBJ2-2	NA	TGTGCCATCAGTGAGTCGAAAAGACCGCTGAACACCGGGGAGCTGTTTTTT	CAISESKRPLNTGELFF
TRBD1	TRBV30	14	TRBJ2-7	once	TGTGCCTGGAGTCCCGGGACAGGGACGTCCGAGCAGTACTTC	CAWSPGTGTSEQYF
TRBD1	TRBV12-3/TRBV12-4	13	TRBJ1-2	NA	TGTGCCAGCAGGTTGACAGGGACCTATGGCTACACCTTC	CASRLTGTYGYTF
NA	TRBV21-1	17	TRBJ2-7	once	TGTGCCAGCTCTCAAATTAGTGGGGGGCTAATCTCCTACGAGCAGTACTTC	CASSQISGGLISYEQYF
NA	TRBV21-1	15	TRBJ2-6	NA	TGTGCCAGCATCATCGGGAGCGATGGGGCCAACGTCCTGACTTTC	CASIIGSDGANVLTF
NA	TRBV11-3	15	TRBJ2-3	NA	TGTGCCAGCAGCGCGCGGACTACTAGCACAGATACGCAGTATTTT	CASSARTTSTDTQYF
TRBD2	TRBV7-8	15	TRBJ2-7	NA	TGTGCCAGCAGTACTCCTAGCGGGGGTGCCTACGAGCAGTACTTC	CASSTPSGGAYEQYF
NA	TRBV13	13	TRBJ2-7	NA	TGTGCCAGCAGCTTAGGCAACGCCTACGAGCAGTACTTC	CASSLGNAYEQYF
TRBD1	TRBV5-1	14	TRBJ2-7	NA	TGCGCCAGCAGCCCTGGACAGGGTATACGCGAGCAGTACTTC	CASSPGQGIREQYF
NA	TRBV27	12	TRBJ2-2	NA	TGTGCCAGCAGTTTTTACACCGGGGAGCTGTTTTTT	CASSFYTGELFF
TRBD1	TRBV5-8	14	TRBJ1-5	NA	TGTGCCAGCAGCCCACAGGGACAGTATCAGCCCCAGCATTTT	CASSPQGQYQPQHF
TRBD1	TRBV24-1	15	TRBJ1-4	few	TGTGCCACCAGCGACCCGGACAGGGCCGGGGAAAAACTGTTTTTT	CATSDPDRAGEKLFF
NA	TRBV19	15	TRBJ2-3	NA	TGTGCCAGTAGTATGGTGGCTACAAGGGGAGATACGCAGTATTTT	CASSMVATRGDTQYF
NA	TRBV4-3	15	TRBJ1-4	NA	TGCGCCAGCAGCCAAACCCCGCCAGCTAATGAAAAACTGTTTTTT	CASSQTPPANEKLFF
NA	TRBV5-1	15	TRBJ1-1	NA	TGCGCCAGCAGCTTGGCCGCAGGGACGAACACTGAAGCTTTCTTT	CASSLAAGTNTEAFF